The 30 T cell receptor beta chains below come from one sample, sequenced in a study of blood T cell repertoires in COVID-19. The table came from immunoSEQ multiplex PCR; TCRdb's copy has only in-frame clones and leaves some out. The sample has about 190,000 clones, about 83% seen once. Sequenced material: peripheral blood. These receptors all stem from a woman aged 18-29 years who had recovered from COVID-19.

The chain joins TRBV7-3 to TRBJ1-2; perhaps TRBD1 as D (6 bases). The CDR3 has 13 residues. V was cut by 4 bases and J by 7 bases, with 13 bases left in between. CDR1 SGHTA and CDR2 FQGTGA come from the germline V gene. DNA of the CDR3: TGTGCCAGCAGCTCCCACAGGGAAGGTGGCTACACCTTC. As protein: CASSSHREGGYTF.

The chain is built from TRBV7-9 and TRBJ2-7, with 9 bases fitting TRBD2. CDR1 and CDR2 from the germline V gene are SEHNR and FQNEAQ (reference sequence). The J segment lost 6 bases and the V segment lost 2 bases, leaving 5 bases of the junction unmatched. CDR3 length equals 14 residues. CDR3 DNA sequence: TGTGCCAGCAGCTTAACGCGGGGGGGCCGCGAGCAGTACTTC. The encoded protein is CASSLTRGGREQYF.

The genes are TRBV5-1 and TRBJ1-1, with a possible D match to TRBD1 (5 bases). Germline V gene data show CDR1 as SGHRS and CDR2 as YFSETQ. There are 14 residues in the CDR3. The V and J ends lost 1 base and 5 bases respectively, with 12 bases between them. CDR3 protein: CASSLPGQWTEAFF. CDR3 DNA sequence: TGCGCCAGCAGCTTGCCAGGGCAGTGGACTGAAGCTTTCTTT.

The J gene is TRBJ1-2, the V gene TRBV4-2; D unclear. The CDR3 extends over 20 amino acids. With 0 bases removed from V and 3 bases from J, the gap between germline ends came to 26 bases. Germline CDR1 and CDR2: LGHNA and YNFKEQ. The CDR3 region is CASSQDVGRRVEEEYYGYTF. DNA of the CDR3: TGTGCCAGCAGCCAAGATGTGGGTAGGAGGGTTGAAGAGGAGTACTATGGCTACACCTTC.

The CDR3 DNA sequence: TGTGCCAGTAGTATAGGCCTAGCGGGAGCCGCCGGGGAGCTGTTTTTT. Its protein is CASSIGLAGAAGELFF. The chain employs TRBV19 and TRBJ2-2, with 10 bases aligning to TRBD2. Germline lookup yields CDR1 LNHDA and CDR2 SQIVND (reference sequence). V dropped 1 base and J dropped 6; count of bases not matched to a gene: 5. The CDR3 sequence is 16 residues long. Full variable domain (outside the CDR3, taken from reference TRBV19 and TRBJ2-2): DGGITQSPKYLFRKEGQNVTLSCEQNLNHDAMYWYRQDPGQGLRLIYYSQIVNDFQKGDIAEGYSVSREKKESFPLTVTSAQKNPTAFYLCASSIGLAGAAGELFFGEGSRLTVL.

The CDR3 sequence: CSVARGYNEQFF. In DNA form, the CDR3 reads TGCAGCGTTGCCAGGGGATACAATGAGCAGTTCTTC. The V and J genes are TRBV29-1 and TRBJ2-1; maybe TRBD1 (6 bases). Germline V gene lookup returns CDR1 SQVTM and CDR2 ANQGSEA. V lost 4 bases to trimming and J lost 4 bases, with 8 bases between them. This CDR3 has 12 residues.

The rearrangement joins TRBV7-8 to TRBJ2-3, with a possible D match to TRBD2 (5 bases). CDR1 and CDR2 from the germline V gene are SGHVS and FQNEAQ. The CDR3 is 15 residues long. V was trimmed by 0 bases and J by 2 bases, leaving 9 bases between them. DNA of the CDR3: TGTGCCAGCAGCTTAGCCGGGAAGTTCACAGATACGCAGTATTTT. It translates to CASSLAGKFTDTQYF.

The rearrangement joins TRBV7-8 to TRBJ1-4; D unclear. Germline V gene sequence: CDR1 SGHVS, CDR2 FQNEAQ. V gave up 1 base and J gave up 11 bases, with 8 bases separating them. There are 12 residues in the CDR3. The CDR3 region is CASSLGTGKLFF. CDR3 bases: TGTGCCAGCAGCTTAGGCACGGGGAAACTGTTTTTT.

The chain has TRBV30 and TRBJ2-1; D call uncertain. Trimming removed 0 bases from V and 0 bases from J, with 9 bases in between. Germline CDR1 GTSNPN, CDR2 SVGIG (reference sequence). The CDR3 has 15 amino acids. In nucleotides, the CDR3 is TGTGCCTGGAGTGTATACGATAGCTCCTACAATGAGCAGTTCTTC. Protein: CAWSVYDSSYNEQFF.

The chain combines TRBV21-1 with TRBJ1-6; TRBD1 was called by the table and not checked on the DNA. TRBV21-1 is termed a pseudogene. The CDR3 is 14 amino acids. The CDR3: CASSQGQPFSPLHF. In DNA form, the CDR3 reads TGTGCCAGCAGTCAGGGACAGCCTTTTTCACCCCTCCACTTT.

The rearrangement joins TRBV9 to TRBJ2-1, with 7 bases fitting TRBD2. The CDR3 has 18 amino acids. Germline CDR1 SGDLS, CDR2 YYNGEE. V was clipped by 3 bases and J by 4 bases; unmatched bases: 16. CDR3: CASSEDPQRGRVYNEQFF. The CDR3 DNA sequence: TGTGCCAGCAGCGAAGACCCTCAGCGTGGGAGGGTTTACAATGAGCAGTTCTTC.

This rearrangement joins TRBV20-1 to TRBJ2-1; D is perhaps TRBD1 (6 bases). The CDR3 has 12 amino acids. V lost 3 bases, J lost 6 bases, and 9 bases lay in between. CDR1 is DFQATT, CDR2 SNEGSKA, per germline (reference sequence). The CDR3 nucleotides are TGCAGTGCTAGTTACAGGGTCAATGAGCAGTTCTTC. Amino acids: CSASYRVNEQFF.

V usage is TRBV9 and J usage is TRBJ1-2; D possibly corresponds to TRBD1 (5 bases). Germline V gene data show CDR1 as SGDLS and CDR2 as YYNGEE. The CDR3 is 13 amino acids. Trimming shortened V by 0 bases and J by 6 bases, and 9 bases separated the two germline ends. For the CDR3, the DNA is TGTGCCAGCAGCGTAGACCAGGGTGATGGCTACACCTTC. Translation gives CASSVDQGDGYTF. The variable domain in full, with the rest retrieved from reference TRBV9 and TRBJ1-2, is DSGVTQTPKHLITATGQRVTLRCSPRSGDLSVYWYQQSLDQGLQFLIQYYNGEERAKGNILERFSAQQFPDLHSELNLSSLELGDSALYFCASSVDQGDGYTFGSGTRLTVV.

V usage is TRBV6-2 or TRBV6-3 and J usage is TRBJ2-7, with 9 positions matching TRBD1. The germline gives CDR1 MNHEY, CDR2 SVGEGT. This CDR3 is built from 14 residues. V dropped 5 bases and J dropped 4; count of bases not matched to a gene: 6. The chain's CDR3 is CASSVPGQGYEQYV. Written as DNA, the CDR3 is TGTGCCAGCAGTGTCCCGGGACAGGGTTACGAGCAGTACGTC.

V and J are TRBV4-1 and TRBJ2-4, with D tentatively TRBD2 (6 bases). Germline CDR1 reads MGHRA; CDR2 reads YSYEKL. V gave up 6 bases and J gave up 8 bases, with 20 bases separating them. The CDR3 contains 15 residues. The CDR3 is CASSLLGGVLDIQYF. The DNA for the CDR3 is TGCGCCAGCAGTCTCCTCGGAGGGGTTTTAGACATTCAGTACTTC.

The J gene is TRBJ1-2, the V gene TRBV5-4, with D tentatively TRBD1 (6 bases). The CDR3 is 15 amino acids. Germline V gene lookup returns CDR1 SGHNT and CDR2 YYREEE (reference sequence). V was pared by 0 bases and J by 6 bases, with 15 bases between. The CDR3 nucleotides read TGTGCCAGCAGCTTGGGGGGGCTCCCACGGGATGGCTACACCTTC. It encodes CASSLGGLPRDGYTF.

This clone was recorded a few times. The chain is built from TRBV4-1 and TRBJ2-7; 11 positions match TRBD2. Germline assignment: CDR1 MGHRA and CDR2 YSYEKL. The CDR3 is 15 amino acids. V lost 3 bases and J lost 2; bases outside the gene matches: 3. For the CDR3, the DNA is TGCGCCAGCAGCCACGGGACTAGCGGAGCCTACGAGCAGTACGTC. Translation: CASSHGTSGAYEQYV.

This sequence joins TRBV6-5 and TRBJ2-1; D call uncertain. The CDR3 runs to 11 residues. The V gene lost 7 bases and the J gene lost 4 bases, with 5 bases spanning the gap. Per germline, CDR1 MNHEY and CDR2 SVGAGI. CDR3 residues: CASTLYNEQFF. The CDR3 nucleotides read TGTGCCAGCACCCTTTACAATGAGCAGTTCTTC.

This clone was picked up one time. CDR3 amino acids: CASSYSTKFGNEQFF. CDR3 coding DNA: TGTGCCAGCAGTTACTCGACTAAGTTCGGGAATGAGCAGTTCTTC. The V call is TRBV6-5, the J call TRBJ2-1; TRBD2 might be the D (5 bases). CDR1 is MNHEY, CDR2 SVGAGI, per germline. The CDR3 runs to 15 residues. With 0 bases removed from V and 7 bases from J, the gap between germline ends came to 13 bases.

The chain uses TRBV23-1 and TRBJ1-4; a weak D match, TRBD1 (6 bases). Being an ORF, TRBV23-1 has a function that is uncertain. V was pared by 0 bases and J by 3 bases, with 11 bases between. The CDR3 is 16 amino acids. CDR3 amino acids: CASSQSCPGANEKLFF. Written as DNA, the CDR3 is TGCGCCAGCAGTCAATCGTGCCCAGGGGCTAATGAAAAACTGTTTTTT.

The chain joins TRBV5-4 to TRBJ2-1; 9 bases are a match to TRBD2. Germline values: CDR1 SGHNT, CDR2 YYREEE (reference sequence). The V and J ends lost 2 bases and 9 bases, in that order; junction bases with no gene match: 3. This CDR3 spans 13 amino acids. CDR3 nucleotide sequence: TGTGCCAGCAGCTTCGGGACTAGCCTTGAGCAGTTCTTC. Encoded protein: CASSFGTSLEQFF.

The chain recombines TRBV29-1 with TRBJ2-3, with D possibly TRBD2 on 5 matching bases. The CDR3 is made up of 10 amino acids. Germline V gene data show CDR1 as SQVTM and CDR2 as ANQGSEA. V gave up 7 bases and J gave up 8 bases, with 10 bases separating them. In nucleotides, the CDR3 is TGCAGCGCCGCCGGGATTACGCAGTATTTT. This gives the protein CSAAGITQYF.

The rearrangement uses TRBV7-3 and TRBJ2-5; 7 bases are a match to TRBD1. Germline CDR1 reads SGHTA; CDR2 reads FQGTGA. The CDR3 runs 15 residues. With 8 bases clipped from V and 5 bases from J, the junction kept 14 bases outside the gene matches. The CDR3 region has the DNA TGTGCCAGCTCCTCCCAGGGGAGAGGGGGCGAGACCCAGTACTTC. This translates into CASSSQGRGGETQYF.

The chain employs TRBV7-8 and TRBJ2-5; 8 positions agree with TRBD2. The J segment lost 5 bases and the V segment lost 5 bases, leaving 13 bases of the junction unmatched. The CDR3 covers 16 residues. Germline-derived CDR1 and CDR2 are SGHVS and FQNEAQ. The CDR3 here is CASSLAGAGGRETQYF. The CDR3 nucleotides read TGTGCCAGCAGCCTCGCAGGGGCGGGAGGCCGGGAGACCCAGTACTTC.

This clone was found once. The chain couples TRBV3-1 (or the pseudogene TRBV3-2) to TRBJ1-1, with no clear D. Germline CDR1 reads LGHDT; CDR2 reads YNNKEL (reference sequence). The CDR3 is 16 amino acids. Trimming pared 1 base from V and 5 bases from J, leaving 17 bases between. The chain's CDR3 is CASSQVSWFGGTEAFF. CDR3 nucleotides: TGTGCCAGCAGCCAAGTCTCGTGGTTCGGAGGGACTGAAGCTTTCTTT.

V usage is TRBV2 and J usage is TRBJ2-6; 11 nucleotides agree with TRBD1. This CDR3 is 19 amino acids long. Germline values: CDR1 SNHLY, CDR2 FYNNEI. V was pared by 1 base and J by 0 bases, with 5 bases of the junction left unmatched. CDR3 DNA sequence: TGTGCCAGCAGTGAAGGTTTGGGGACAGGGGGCTCTGGGGCCAACGTCCTGACTTTC. It encodes CASSEGLGTGGSGANVLTF.

V usage is TRBV5-5 and J usage is TRBJ1-6; unclear D gene. In germline, CDR1 is SGHKS, CDR2 YYEKEE (reference sequence). The CDR3 contains 16 residues. V was trimmed by 0 bases and J by 7 bases, leaving 14 bases between them. The CDR3 nucleotides are TGTGCCAGCAGCTTGGCTCGTACAGTCGTCAATTCACCCCTCCACTTT. Translating gives CASSLARTVVNSPLHF.

This clone was detected a few times. V and J are TRBV6-1 and TRBJ2-7; D is unclear. Germline CDR1 MNHNS, CDR2 SASEGT. V gave up 10 bases and J gave up 2 bases, with 15 bases separating them. The CDR3 spans 13 residues. CDR3 nucleotides: TGTGCCACCTCGTGGCAACCACCCTACGAGCAGTACTTC. This translates into CATSWQPPYEQYF.

This clone has a single count. The gene calls are TRBV5-1 and TRBJ1-6; D is perhaps TRBD1 (5 bases). V lost 3 bases to trimming and J lost 11 bases, with 15 bases between them. CDR3 length: 14 residues. Germline V gene sequence: CDR1 SGHRS, CDR2 YFSETQ. The CDR3 region is CASSSGQPGTPLHF. DNA for the CDR3: TGCGCCAGCAGCTCAGGGCAACCTGGAACACCCCTCCACTTT. Using reference TRBV5-1 and TRBJ1-6 for the parts outside the CDR3, the full variable domain is KAGVTQTPRYLIKTRGQQVTLSCSPISGHRSVSWYQQTPGQGLQFLFEYFSETQRNKGNFPGRFSGRQFSNSRSEMNVSTLELGDSALYLCASSSGQPGTPLHFGNGTRLTVT.

This clone has more than one count but fewer than ten. The chain combines TRBV15 with TRBJ1-1; D unresolved. The germline gives CDR1 LNHNV, CDR2 YYDKDF (reference sequence). There are 11 residues in the CDR3. The CDR3 bases are TGTGCAGCAGGAATGAACACTGAAGCTTTCTTT. The encoded protein is CAAGMNTEAFF.